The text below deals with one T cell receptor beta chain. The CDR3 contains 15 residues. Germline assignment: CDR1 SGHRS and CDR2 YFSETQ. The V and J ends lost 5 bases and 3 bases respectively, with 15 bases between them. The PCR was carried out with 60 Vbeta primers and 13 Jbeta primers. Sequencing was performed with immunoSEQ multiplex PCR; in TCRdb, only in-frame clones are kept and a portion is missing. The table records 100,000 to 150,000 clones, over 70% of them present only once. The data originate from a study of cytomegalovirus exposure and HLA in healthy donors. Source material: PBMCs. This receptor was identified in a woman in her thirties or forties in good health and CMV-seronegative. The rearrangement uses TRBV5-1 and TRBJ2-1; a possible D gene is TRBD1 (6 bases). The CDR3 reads CASRLAGTIYNEQFF. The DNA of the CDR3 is TGCGCCAGCAGATTAGCCGGGACAATCTACAATGAGCAGTTCTTC.